This T cell receptor (beta chain) was found in a study of graft-versus-host responses after intestinal transplantation. In the case of this clone: The target antigen is unknown.

TCRdb's copy holds only in-frame clones and misses some; the assay was immunoSEQ multiplex PCR. The repertoire includes around 120,000 clones, 90% of them detected once, and 0.18% sits in the top ten. V shed 7 bases and J 1 base; nucleotides not matched to a gene: 8. CDR1 MNHNS and CDR2 SASEGT come from the germline V gene. The CDR3 is 15 residues long. The study's findings and limits: Detected in recipient marrow were GvH clones, some of which were first observed in ileum or blood.

This sample comprised unstimulated CD4+ T cells sorted from spleen or lymph node cells, obtained before intestinal transplant. V and J are TRBV6-1 and TRBJ2-7; 9 nucleotides align to TRBD2. The TCR sequence derives from a human donor who received an intestinal transplant. The CDR3 bases are TGTGCCAGCAATCCCCGAGCGGGGGGTTCCTACGAGCAGTACTTC. It is translated as CASNPRAGGSYEQYF.